This record concerns one T cell receptor beta chain sequence. Its antigen target is currently unknown. This CDR3 is missing its conserved last phenylalanine or tryptophan, likely due to a read error. The data stem from a study of tumor-infiltrating lymphocytes in primary liver carcinoma (dated by TCRdb to 2016 to 2017). With regard to the full study: Hepatocellular carcinoma (four) or combined HCC and intrahepatic cholangiocarcinoma (one) was present in the five patients, who were three men and two women aged 30 to 69 years. Tumors of the five patients were stage T1-T3 N0M0 with maximum diameters of roughly 4 to 11 cm. Samples yielded roughly 3.65 to 7.5 million productive TCRbeta reads; read depth did not differ significantly between tissue types. For each liver tumor, the study sampled five regions along with adjacent normal tissue and blood, and applied TCRbeta repertoire sequencing, expression microarrays and whole-exome sequencing. A total of approximately 35 specimens from 5 patients underwent TCRbeta repertoire sequencing, comprising around 25 tumor regions, 5 adjacent noncancerous liver tissues and 5 peripheral blood samples. The roughly 27 tumor region samples were profiled with Agilent mRNA microarrays so that TCRbeta repertoire diversity could be related to the local molecular phenotype. High reproducibility was observed for the technical replicate repertoires, with mean shared-clone rates around 0.9 and correlation coefficients above 0.95. Study-level results and caveats: Only roughly 8-25% of top clones appeared in all five regions of a tumor, which suggests that tumor-infiltrating T cells are spatially heterogeneous. Repertoire overlap was found to be higher between tumor regions (mean around 36%) than between tumor-adjacent (approximately 17%) or tumor-blood (around 14%) pairs, consistent with antigen-driven expansion. Because only the TCR beta chain was sequenced and unpaired alpha chains were not captured, true repertoire diversity is likely underestimated. The top 250 clones accounted for a significantly greater share of the repertoire in tumors than in blood (p = 0.039). The study included only five patients, and the authors note findings should be validated in a larger study. Bulk unsorted samples precluded comparing CD4+ and CD8+ T cell repertoires.

Taken from the germline V gene, the CDR1 and CDR2 loops are SQVTM and ANQGSEA. V loses 4 bases, J loses 9 bases, and the germline ends lie 16 bases apart. The CDR3 comprises 13 residues, both ends counted. CDR3 DNA only is kept here, 39 bases in frame from base 1. Using a constant-region primer and ProtoScript II reverse transcriptase, TCRbeta-specific cDNA was reverse-transcribed from around 520 ng total RNA. TCRbeta libraries were built with three nested multiplex PCR rounds, a slightly modified ARM-PCR procedure. The first two PCR rounds used multiplex TRBV1-TRBV30 forward primers with a Cbeta reverse primer, each for about 9 cycles. A final 25-cycle PCR with Deep VentR polymerase added sample barcodes and Illumina adapters. Amplicons of 200-500 bp were gel-purified with a QIAquick gel extraction kit before sequencing. An Illumina HiSeq 2500 was used to sequence the TCRbeta amplicons, generating 250-bp paired-end reads. Turning to the authors' computational methods: Quality trimming of reads was performed with Trimmomatic v0.33, and paired reads were merged with FLASH v1.2.11 so that full CDR3 sequences could be recovered. V, D and J germline segments were assigned to the rearranged TCRbeta sequences using MiGEC v1.2.1b. Clonotype statistics, along with Shannon-Wiener diversity indices, were calculated using VDJtools v1.0.0. Except for diversity analysis, only each sample's 250 most abundant clonotypes were used in subsequent analyses to reduce sampling bias. Starting from the raw public reads, TCRdb applied fastp trimming at Q25, assembled clones with MiXCR and retained in-frame beta chains. Each entry is one CDR3 protein sequence, shown with its most common DNA and genes. None of the V and J calls come from the authors' own analysis; TCRdb made them. This sample holds under 130,000 distinct CDR3 sequences; around 80% were observed only once. The ten largest clones represent around 21% of the sample.

Total RNA and DNA were co-extracted without cell sorting from 20-30 mg of bulk tissue using the AllPrep DNA/RNA mini kit. Between late 2015 and March 2016, roughly five patients in China with histopathologically diagnosed primary liver carcinoma had surgical resection. Chronic HBV infection was present in the patients, and the patients were treatment-naive at sampling. Each tumor was sampled at five spatially separated regions: the superior, inferior, left-lateral and right-lateral poles and the tumor centre. Histology showed that every tumor sample contained more than 80% viable tumor cells. Pieces of fresh tumor and adjacent tissue were cut in half, with one half kept in RNAlater at -80 degrees C and the other half sent for histology.

The V and J genes are TRBV29-1 and TRBJ2-1; the D gene is not confidently resolved. The sequencing sample was made of liver tumor tissue from sampling region 3. The cell subset or site label corresponds to: tumor region T3, left-lateral pole. The TCR comes from a man aged 40-50 years with primary liver carcinoma and hepatitis B virus infection. CDR3 protein: CSVVWAQNGEQFL. Read as DNA, the sequence is TGCAGCGTTGTCTGGGCCCAGAACGGTGAGCAGTTCTTA.